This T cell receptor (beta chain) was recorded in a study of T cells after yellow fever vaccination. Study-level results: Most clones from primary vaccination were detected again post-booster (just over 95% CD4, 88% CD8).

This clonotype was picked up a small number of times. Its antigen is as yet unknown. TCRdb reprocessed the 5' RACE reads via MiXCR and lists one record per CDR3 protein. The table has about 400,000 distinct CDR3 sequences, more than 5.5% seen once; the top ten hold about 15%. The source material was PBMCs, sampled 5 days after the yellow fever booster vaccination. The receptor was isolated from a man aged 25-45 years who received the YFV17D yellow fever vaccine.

Here the CDR3 DNA reads TGCAGTGCTCTTGTAGCGGGAGGGCCGTTCAACATTCAGTACTTC. Its translation: CSALVAGGPFNIQYF. The chain links TRBV20-1 to TRBJ2-4; the match to TRBD2 covers 11 bases. The ends lost 5 bases at V and 7 bases at J; junction bases unmatched: 10. In germline, CDR1 is DFQATT, CDR2 SNEGSKA (reference sequence). The CDR3 loop spans 15 amino acids.